The source of this T cell receptor (beta chain) is a study of shared clonotypes between healthy human individuals. CDR1 is MNHEY, CDR2 SMNVEV, per germline (reference sequence). CDR3 length: 16 amino acids. The V gene end was trimmed by 7 bases and the J gene end by 3 bases; junction bases not matched to a gene: 10. Sequencing was performed with immunoSEQ multiplex PCR; in TCRdb, only in-frame clones are kept and a portion is missing. The repertoire holds 2 million to 3 million clones, with roughly 93% as singletons. The study, taken as a whole, reports: When compared with the clonotypes that were shared by all four sorted-subset donors, the non-shared clonotypes turned out to have lower generation probabilities.

The study drew all its donors from Caucasian adults living in Nashville, Tennessee. About this clone itself: What it binds is unknown.

This chain links TRBV27 with TRBJ2-1; TRBD1 matches 9 bases. The specimen was naive CD4+ T cells from PBMCs. Subset given: CD45RA+ positively selected. The TCR was taken from a young man in good health. Some clones in this sample may be carry-over from other donors' samples. The CDR3 here is CASNSPTGGLYNEQFF. The CDR3, as DNA: TGTGCCAGCAACTCCCCTACAGGGGGCCTCTACAATGAGCAGTTCTTC.